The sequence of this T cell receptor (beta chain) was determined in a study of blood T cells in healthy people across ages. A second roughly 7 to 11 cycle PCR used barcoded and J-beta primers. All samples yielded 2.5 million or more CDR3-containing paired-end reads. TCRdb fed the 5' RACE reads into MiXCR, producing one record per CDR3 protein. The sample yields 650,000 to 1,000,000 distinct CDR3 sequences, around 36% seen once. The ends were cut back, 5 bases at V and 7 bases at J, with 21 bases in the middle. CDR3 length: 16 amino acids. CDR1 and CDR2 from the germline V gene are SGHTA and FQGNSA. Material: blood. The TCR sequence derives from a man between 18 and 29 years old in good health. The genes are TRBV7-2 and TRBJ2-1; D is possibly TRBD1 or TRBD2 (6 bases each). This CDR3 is CASSRKGTRDWNEQFF. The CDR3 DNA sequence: TGTGCCAGCAGCAGAAAGGGGACAAGGGACTGGAATGAGCAGTTCTTC.